The present TCR beta chain was sequenced within a study of T-cell memory formation after mild COVID-19. V was clipped by 5 bases and J by 0 bases, with 21 bases between them. Germline V gene data show CDR1 as DFQATT and CDR2 as SNEGSKA (reference sequence). This CDR3 spans 17 amino acids. 5'RACE, which relied on constant-segment primers, yielded TCR alpha and TCR beta cDNA libraries carrying sample barcodes and UMIs. TCRdb independently ran MiXCR on the 5' RACE reads; one entry per CDR3 protein. This table has about 360,000 distinct CDR3 sequences, 14% appearing once. This receptor was taken from a man aged 18 to 30 who had mild COVID-19 (a few samples of this study predate the infection). Cell type and time point are not known. The sample comprised PBMCs or a T cell subset sorted from them (not recorded which). The chain links TRBV20-1 to TRBJ2-3, with D possibly being TRBD1 or TRBD2 (5 bases each). CDR3 DNA sequence: TGCAGTGCTCTCCCCCACGGTGGGGGTACTAGCACAGATACGCAGTATTTT. This gives the protein CSALPHGGGTSTDTQYF.